The 12 T cell receptor beta chains in this list originate from one sample, sequenced in a study of CD8+ T cells in alopecia areata. Isolated RNA was reverse transcribed into cDNA used as the sequencing template. The data were produced by immunoSEQ multiplex PCR, yet TCRdb's version contains in-frame clones alone and is incomplete. Altogether 150,000 to 200,000 clones are present, just over 65% being singletons, with the ten largest covering around 10%. Source: CD8+ T cells sorted from blood, taken at week 0. Receptor source: a human donor with alopecia areata.

This clone came up a few times. This sequence joins TRBV29-1 and TRBJ2-7; TRBD2 is a possible D gene (6 bases). V was cut by 6 bases and J by 4 bases, with 10 bases left in between. CDR3 length: 11 residues. CDR1 is SQVTM and CDR2 is ANQGSEA in the germline V gene. The CDR3: CSVLSGYEQYF. As DNA, the CDR3 is TGCAGCGTCCTTAGCGGATACGAGCAGTACTTC.

This clone has more than one count but fewer than ten. V gene TRBV13 combines with J gene TRBJ2-3, with D uncertain. The V end lost 2 bases, the J end lost 5 bases, and 5 bases lay between the germline ends. The length of the CDR3 is 12 residues. CDR1 and CDR2 from the germline V gene are PRHDT and FYEKMQ (reference sequence). The CDR3 sequence: CASSLSQDTQYF. CDR3 sequence (DNA): TGTGCCAGCAGCTTAAGTCAAGATACGCAGTATTTT.

The V and J genes are TRBV13 and TRBJ2-2; D possibly matches TRBD1 or TRBD2 (5 bases each). The CDR3 is 16 residues long. Between the trimmed V and J ends, which lost 5 bases and 6 bases, there was a span of 19 bases. Germline V lookup: CDR1 PRHDT, CDR2 FYEKMQ (reference sequence). The CDR3 reads CASSPTGTQSPGELFF. DNA of the CDR3: TGTGCCAGCAGCCCAACCGGGACCCAGTCGCCCGGGGAGCTGTTTTTT.

The table lists this clone with a few counts. The chain combines TRBV29-1 with TRBJ2-3; TRBD1 matches at 7 bases. The germline gives CDR1 SQVTM, CDR2 ANQGSEA. The V gene end was trimmed by 4 bases and the J gene end by 3 bases; junction bases not matched to a gene: 7. The CDR3 consists of 14 residues. CDR3 residues: CSVGSGQRTDTQYF. The CDR3 DNA sequence: TGCAGCGTTGGGTCGGGACAGAGGACAGATACGCAGTATTTT.

This clone was detected only a few times. The V and J genes are TRBV6-1 and TRBJ2-1, with D hard to call. Germline CDR1 reads MNHNS; CDR2 reads SASEGT. This CDR3 region has 15 residues. With 0 bases removed from V and 2 bases from J, the gap between germline ends came to 8 bases. The CDR3 region is CASSEAGLPYNEQFF. DNA of the CDR3: TGTGCCAGCAGTGAAGCCGGCCTTCCCTACAATGAGCAGTTCTTC.

V gene TRBV13 combines with J gene TRBJ2-4; D might be TRBD2 (5 bases). Per germline, CDR1 PRHDT and CDR2 FYEKMQ (reference sequence). The ends were cut back, 5 bases at V and 4 bases at J, with 18 bases in the middle. The CDR3 has 16 residues. In nucleotides, the CDR3 is TGTGCCAGCAGCGCCCTGGGAGCCCCTACTAAAAACATTCAGTACTTC. Translation: CASSALGAPTKNIQYF.

This clone occurred a few times. The rearrangement joins TRBV23-1 to TRBJ2-6, with TRBD1 matching 8 bases. TRBV23-1 is annotated as an ORF whose role is uncertain. After removal of 3 bases from V and 0 bases from J, the junction contained 16 bases not matched to a gene. The CDR3 consists of 21 residues. This chain's CDR3 is CASSQRAIERTGHSGANVLTF. The CDR3, as DNA: TGCGCCAGCAGTCAGCGGGCGATAGAACGGACAGGGCACTCTGGGGCCAACGTCCTGACTTTC.

This clone is a singleton in its sample. The rearrangement uses TRBV4-2 and TRBJ1-3; the D is unclear. The CDR3 extends over 15 amino acids. Germline CDR1 reads LGHNA; CDR2 reads YNFKEQ. Trimming left V 4 bases short and J 0 bases short, with 10 bases between. The CDR3 sequence: CASSLSGSSGNTIYF. Written as DNA, the CDR3 is TGTGCCAGCAGCCTGAGCGGGAGCTCTGGAAACACCATATATTTT.

The chain links TRBV29-1 to TRBJ1-2; D remains unclear. V was shortened by 0 bases and J by 8 bases, with 10 bases between the two germline ends. The CDR3 is 12 amino acids. Germline CDR1 is SQVTM and CDR2 is ANQGSEA. CDR3 region: CSVEDWVSGYTF. In DNA form, the CDR3 reads TGCAGCGTTGAAGACTGGGTTTCGGGCTACACCTTC.

The gene calls are TRBV7-9 and TRBJ2-1; maybe TRBD1 (5 bases). Germline V gives CDR1 SEHNR, CDR2 FQNEAQ (reference sequence). The germline V and J ends were trimmed by 5 bases and 4 bases, with 12 bases remaining between them. The CDR3 loop spans 14 amino acids. The CDR3 DNA sequence: TGTGCCAGCAGCCTATTTGACAGATACAATGAGCAGTTCTTC. Translation gives CASSLFDRYNEQFF.

In this sample, this clone turned up once. The genes are TRBV15 and TRBJ2-7; perhaps TRBD2 as D (5 bases). This CDR3 has 14 residues. Trimming cost V 0 bases and J 6 bases, with 12 bases left between them. Per germline, CDR1 LNHNV and CDR2 YYDKDF (reference sequence). CDR3: CATSRELDPSEQYF. The CDR3 region has the DNA TGTGCCACCAGCAGAGAACTAGATCCGTCCGAGCAGTACTTC. Full variable domain (outside the CDR3, taken from reference TRBV15 and TRBJ2-7): DAMVIQNPRYQVTQFGKPVTLSCSQTLNHNVMYWYQQKSSQAPKLLFHYYDKDFNNEADTPDNFQSRRPNTSFCFLDIRSPGLGDTAMYLCATSRELDPSEQYFGPGTRLTVT.

Points on this clone: The same CDR3 is also encoded by other DNA sequences in this sample. The chain joins TRBV5-6 to TRBJ1-5; no clear D gene. Trimming removed 0 bases at V and 3 bases at J, with 1 base between. In germline, CDR1 is SGHDT, CDR2 YYEEEE. CDR3 length: 12 residues. This CDR3 reads CASSLDNQPQHF. CDR3 DNA sequence: TGTGCCAGCAGCTTGGACAATCAGCCCCAGCATTTT.